What follows are 2 T cell receptor beta chains derived from one specimen sequenced in a study of OX40 agonist ivuxolimab in advanced cancers. Sequenced by immunoSEQ multiplex PCR; TCRdb stores in-frame clones only, minus some. The sample has 65,000 to 70,000 clones, roughly 84% seen once. This specimen consisted of CD4+ or CD8+ T cells sorted from blood, obtained in a trial of the OX40 agonist ivuxolimab. These receptors were taken from an adult with an advanced solid tumor such as melanoma, head and neck, liver or kidney cancer.

The genes are TRBV5-3 and TRBJ1-2, with 8 bases lining up with TRBD1. TRBV5-3 is an ORF; its function is uncertain. The V segment lost 9 bases and the J segment 4 bases; nucleotides outside the gene matches: 14. The CDR3 is 15 residues long. DNA for the CDR3: TGTGCCACCGTCGGACAGGGAAAAGGGAGCTATGGCTACACCTTC. Its protein product is CATVGQGKGSYGYTF.

The chain links TRBV4-3 to TRBJ2-7, with no clear D. Trimming removed 1 base at V and 0 bases at J, with 7 bases between. Germline CDR1 and CDR2: LGHNA and YSLEER. The CDR3 is 14 residues long. This CDR3 is CASSQGQNSYEQYF. The CDR3 DNA is TGCGCCAGCAGCCAAGGGCAAAACTCCTACGAGCAGTACTTC.